The TCR beta chain described here comes from a study of shared clonotypes between healthy human individuals. Each subset's genomic DNA was split evenly across several immunoSEQ plates. Only in-frame clones appear in the TCRdb table, and some are missing; sequencing was by immunoSEQ multiplex PCR. Of millions of clones detected, around 96% appear once; the ten largest clones hold about 1.1%. The V gene lost 1 base and the J gene lost 16 bases, with 11 bases spanning the gap. CDR1 is LNHDA and CDR2 is SQIVND in the germline V gene (reference sequence). The CDR3 length is 12 residues. CD8 cells classed as naive were CD45RO-negative and positively selected for CCR7, excluding terminally differentiated effector memory CD45RA+ cells.

The source material was naive CD8+ T cells sorted from blood. The TCR originated in a man aged 18 to 35 in good health. The chain carries TRBV19 and TRBJ1-6; D is uncertain. CDR3 nucleotides: TGTGCCAGTAGTATAGCGGGGTCGGATCTCCACTTT. It specifies CASSIAGSDLHF.